Following are 26 T cell receptor beta chains from one sample sequenced in a study of T-cell memory formation after mild COVID-19. TCRdb recomputed calls from the 5' RACE reads with MiXCR, one row per CDR3 protein. The table shows 400,000 to 500,000 distinct CDR3 sequences, with about 19% occurring only once. The sequenced sample was PBMCs or a T cell subset sorted from them (not recorded which). The receptors here all came from an adult woman who had mild COVID-19 (a few samples of this study predate the infection). Cell type and time point are not known.

This sequence joins TRBV4-3 and TRBJ2-1; 7 nucleotides align to TRBD1. The CDR3 runs 16 residues. V lost 3 bases and J lost 0; bases outside the gene matches: 5. The germline V gene encodes CDR1 LGHNA and CDR2 YSLEER. The CDR3 region is CASSQDRIFSYNEQFF. CDR3 nucleotide sequence: TGCGCCAGCAGCCAGGACAGGATCTTCTCCTACAATGAGCAGTTCTTC.

This rearrangement joins TRBV3-1 to TRBJ2-3; 14 bases align to TRBD2. The CDR3 is made up of 16 amino acids. Trimming cost V 4 bases and J 5 bases; bases outside gene matches: 5. Germline CDR1 and CDR2: LGHDT and YNNKEL (reference sequence). This chain's CDR3 is CASSRPGTSGRDTQYF. CDR3 bases: TGTGCCAGCAGCCGCCCCGGGACTAGCGGGAGAGATACGCAGTATTTT.

The chain is built from TRBV5-6 and TRBJ2-2, with 9 positions matching TRBD2. With V trimmed by 4 bases and J by 4 bases, 17 bases remained unmatched. Germline V gene data show CDR1 as SGHDT and CDR2 as YYEEEE. This CDR3 is built from 19 residues. The CDR3 nucleotides are TGTGCCAGCAGCCCGGCCCCGAATGGAGCGGGAGGACTCACCGGGGAGCTGTTTTTT. Its translation is CASSPAPNGAGGLTGELFF.

The J gene is TRBJ2-5, the V gene TRBV5-6; TRBD1 aligns across 8 bases. This CDR3 comprises 14 residues. Per the germline V gene, CDR1 is SGHDT and CDR2 is YYEEEE. The trim removed 5 bases at V and 5 bases at J, leaving 8 bases unmatched. CDR3 sequence reads: CASSSGTGLETQYF. Written as DNA, the CDR3 is TGTGCCAGCAGTTCTGGGACAGGATTGGAGACCCAGTACTTC. Using reference TRBV5-6 and TRBJ2-5 for the parts outside the CDR3, the full variable domain is DAGVTQSPTHLIKTRGQQVTLRCSPKSGHDTVSWYQQALGQGPQFIFQYYEEEERQRGNFPDRFSGHQFPNYSSELNVNALLLGDSALYLCASSSGTGLETQYFGPGTRLLVL.

The DNA for the CDR3 is TGTGCCAGCAGTTTCTCGAAAGGGCTGAGCGGGGAGCTGTTTTTT. It translates to CASSFSKGLSGELFF. This sequence joins TRBV12-3 or TRBV12-4 and TRBJ2-2; D remains ambiguous. The V and J ends lost 3 bases and 7 bases respectively, with 15 bases between them. There are 15 residues in the CDR3.

V and J are TRBV9 and TRBJ2-7; the D is unclear. The germline gives CDR1 SGDLS, CDR2 YYNGEE. This CDR3 comprises 15 residues. V lost 0 bases and J lost 2, with 12 bases in between. The CDR3 nucleotides are TGTGCCAGCAGCGTAGTTGGGCCATCCACCTACGAGCAGTACTTC. Protein product: CASSVVGPSTYEQYF.

The sample holds one count of this clonotype. The chain carries TRBV7-2 and TRBJ1-5; D perhaps matches TRBD1 (6 bases). V lost 5 bases to trimming and J lost 3 bases, with 14 bases between them. The CDR3 sequence is 15 residues long. In germline, CDR1 is SGHTA, CDR2 FQGNSA. The CDR3: CASSRTANNNQPQHF. CDR3 DNA: TGTGCCAGCAGCCGGACAGCGAATAACAATCAGCCCCAGCATTTT.

The CDR3 DNA is TGCGCCAGCAGGAATCTACAGGGGGAAGCCACAGATACGCAGTATTTT. The encoded protein is CASRNLQGEATDTQYF. V usage is TRBV23-1 and J usage is TRBJ2-3; 8 nucleotides align to TRBD1. TRBV23-1 is an open reading frame whose function is uncertain. V was pared by 6 bases and J by 2 bases, with 10 bases of the junction left unmatched. The CDR3 is 16 residues long.

J is TRBJ1-3 and V is TRBV12-3 or TRBV12-4, with D hard to call. V lost 5 bases and J 0 bases, leaving 14 bases between the germline ends. The CDR3 has 16 amino acids. CDR3 in DNA: TGTGCCAGCAGTCCCCCTCGAGTAGGCTCTGGAAACACCATATATTTT. Protein product: CASSPPRVGSGNTIYF.

This clonotype has more than one count but fewer than ten. The chain joins TRBV7-9 to TRBJ1-5; D is unresolved. The CDR3 has 13 amino acids. Germline V gene sequence: CDR1 SEHNR, CDR2 FQNEAQ (reference sequence). The germline V and J ends were trimmed by 6 bases and 0 bases, with 6 bases remaining between them. The CDR3, as DNA: TGTGCCAGCAGTGGATTTAGCAATCAGCCCCAGCATTTT. Translation: CASSGFSNQPQHF.

V usage is TRBV5-6 and J usage is TRBJ2-3; 15 bases map to TRBD2. The CDR3 contains 18 residues. The trim removed 2 bases at V and 0 bases at J, leaving 4 bases unmatched. Per the germline V gene, CDR1 is SGHDT and CDR2 is YYEEEE. CDR3 region: CASSFRTSGRGSTDTQYF. Written as DNA, the CDR3 is TGTGCCAGCAGCTTCCGGACTAGCGGGAGGGGTAGCACAGATACGCAGTATTTT.

The gene calls are TRBV7-8 and TRBJ2-5; perhaps TRBD2 as D (6 bases). Germline V gene sequence: CDR1 SGHVS, CDR2 FQNEAQ. The CDR3 totals 14 residues. V dropped 5 bases and J dropped 3 bases, with 13 bases sitting between them. The CDR3 DNA sequence: TGTGCCAGCAGCCCACGGGGCGGGAAAGAGACCCAGTACTTC. This encodes CASSPRGGKETQYF.

V usage is TRBV29-1 and J usage is TRBJ2-7, with D maybe TRBD2 (6 bases). The CDR3 contains 13 residues. Deletions cut 4 bases from V and 0 bases from J, with 10 bases between. CDR1 and CDR2 from the germline V gene are SQVTM and ANQGSEA. CDR3 DNA: TGCAGCGTTGTGGGACTTCACTCCTACGAGCAGTACTTC. This codes for CSVVGLHSYEQYF.

This rearrangement joins TRBV3-1 to TRBJ2-2, with D possibly matching TRBD2 (6 bases). Trimming took 0 bases from V and 0 from J, leaving 11 bases between them. Germline V gene lookup returns CDR1 LGHDT and CDR2 YNNKEL (reference sequence). This CDR3 region has 17 residues. CDR3: CASSQEPGTSNTGELFF. For the CDR3, the DNA is TGTGCCAGCAGCCAAGAACCCGGGACTTCGAACACCGGGGAGCTGTTTTTT.

The chain combines TRBV12-3 or TRBV12-4 with TRBJ1-1; TRBD1 agrees at 8 bases. This CDR3 is 14 amino acids long. After removal of 5 bases from V and 7 bases from J, the junction contained 9 bases not matched to a gene. Here the CDR3 reads CASSPGTGSGEAFF. The DNA for the CDR3 is TGTGCCAGCAGTCCTGGGACAGGTAGCGGTGAAGCTTTCTTT.

The J gene is TRBJ2-5, the V gene TRBV28, with a weak D call TRBD2 (8 bases). The CDR3 sequence is 15 residues long. The V gene's germline CDR1 is MDHEN and CDR2 SYDVKM. V was cut by 10 bases and J by 5 bases, with 23 bases left in between. CDR3 in DNA: TGTGCCACCCAGATGTCGGGAGGGGGCGTGGAGACCCAGTACTTC. It encodes CATQMSGGGVETQYF.

The V gene is TRBV29-1, the J gene TRBJ1-1; maybe TRBD1 (5 bases). The CDR3 covers 15 residues. The germline V gene has CDR1 SQVTM and CDR2 ANQGSEA. V was cut by 6 bases and J by 0 bases, with 17 bases left in between. The CDR3 is CSVGAGVGVNTEAFF. In DNA form, the CDR3 reads TGCAGCGTGGGAGCAGGAGTGGGGGTGAACACTGAAGCTTTCTTT.

This clonotype was detected ten times or more. The rearrangement links TRBV25-1 to TRBJ2-1; maybe TRBD1 (8 bases). Trimming pared 0 bases from V and 5 bases from J, leaving 17 bases between. The CDR3 consists of 17 residues. Per germline, CDR1 MGHDK and CDR2 SYGVNS. CDR3 bases: TGTGCCAGCAGTGAATATGGAAACAGGGGGAGGGACAATGAGCAGTTCTTC. Amino acids: CASSEYGNRGRDNEQFF.

This clonotype was counted many times. One end of the junction is discordant with germline, which a read error may explain. V gene TRBV9 combines with J gene TRBJ2-7; 7 positions agree with TRBD2. The CDR3 covers 11 residues. Germline V gene sequence: CDR1 SGDLS, CDR2 YYNGEE. The CDR3 loop is CAMILGRGTFF. CDR3 nucleotides: TGTGCCATGATCCTTGGGCGGGGGACTTTTTTC.

This clonotype occurred a few times. This chain links TRBV4-1 with TRBJ2-4, with D maybe TRBD2 (6 bases). Germline CDR1 MGHRA, CDR2 YSYEKL. This CDR3 comprises 17 residues. V gave up 3 bases and J gave up 0 bases, with 15 bases separating them. As DNA, the CDR3 is TGCGCCAGCAGCCACCGCCCCGGGGGAGTAGCCAAAAACATTCAGTACTTC. It codes for CASSHRPGGVAKNIQYF.

This clonotype came up many times. The chain uses TRBV3-1 and TRBJ1-1, with a tentative D call TRBD1 (5 bases). This CDR3 is built from 11 residues. The germline CDR1 and CDR2 sequences are LGHDT and YNNKEL (reference sequence). With 7 bases removed from V and 4 bases from J, the gap between germline ends came to 7 bases. The CDR3 protein is CASIGGTEAFF. The CDR3 DNA reads as TGTGCCAGCATTGGGGGCACTGAAGCTTTCTTT.

V and J are TRBV5-5 and TRBJ2-7, with TRBD2 matching over 7 bases. The V segment lost 3 bases and the J segment 2 bases; nucleotides outside the gene matches: 8. The CDR3 totals 15 residues. Germline-derived CDR1 and CDR2 are SGHKS and YYEKEE (reference sequence). CDR3 coding DNA: TGTGCCAGCAGCTCCTTCGCCGGGACTACCTACGAGCAGTACTTC. This sequence encodes CASSSFAGTTYEQYF.

The genes are TRBV29-1 and TRBJ2-7; a weak D match, TRBD2 (6 bases). The CDR3 totals 13 residues. CDR1 and CDR2 from the germline V gene are SQVTM and ANQGSEA. V lost 4 bases, J lost 2 bases, and 12 bases lay in between. CDR3 DNA sequence: TGCAGCGTTGTCGGGACTGATACCTACGAGCAGTACTTC. Translation: CSVVGTDTYEQYF.

The chain employs TRBV20-1 and TRBJ1-5, with D perhaps matching TRBD1 (6 bases). The CDR3 is 13 residues long. V lost 5 bases, J lost 2 bases, and 10 bases lay in between. In germline, CDR1 is DFQATT, CDR2 SNEGSKA (reference sequence). The CDR3 DNA reads as TGCAGTGCTTGGGGGCGCGGCAATCAGCCCCAGCATTTT. It encodes CSAWGRGNQPQHF.

This clonotype turned up a few times. V gene TRBV19 combines with J gene TRBJ2-1; the D gene is possibly TRBD2 (5 bases). CDR1 LNHDA and CDR2 SQIVND come from the germline V gene (reference sequence). Trimming removed 5 bases at V and 8 bases at J, with 13 bases between. The CDR3 totals 13 residues. Here the CDR3 reads CASSPRGPHEQFF. In DNA form, the CDR3 reads TGTGCCAGTAGTCCCCGAGGGCCCCATGAGCAGTTCTTC.

This clonotype was observed a handful of times. V gene TRBV7-9 combines with J gene TRBJ1-2, with D tentatively TRBD1 (5 bases). V lost 4 bases and J 4 bases, leaving 16 bases between the germline ends. This CDR3 is built from 15 residues. CDR1 SEHNR and CDR2 FQNEAQ come from the germline V gene (reference sequence). The CDR3 DNA reads as TGTGCCAGCAGCTCCACAGGCCCTGGGATCTATGGCTACACCTTC. It specifies CASSSTGPGIYGYTF.